This record covers a single T cell receptor (beta chain). From germline, CDR1 is MDHEN and CDR2 SYDVKM. The ends were cut back, 5 bases at V and 3 bases at J, with 20 bases in the middle. The CDR3 has 16 amino acids. The source of the sample is a study of identical twins. TCRdb re-derived calls from the 5' RACE reads in MiXCR, one entry per CDR3 protein. The sample contains 1.5 million to 2 million distinct CDR3 sequences, about 32% of which appear only once. Sequencing was carried out using cord blood. The J gene is TRBJ2-7, the V gene TRBV28, with a weak D call TRBD2 (6 bases). The origin of this receptor is a newborn girl in good health. CDR3 DNA sequence: TGTGCCAGCAGTATGACGGGAGTCCCGCAGGTCTACGAGCAGTACTTC. Translated, it gives CASSMTGVPQVYEQYF.